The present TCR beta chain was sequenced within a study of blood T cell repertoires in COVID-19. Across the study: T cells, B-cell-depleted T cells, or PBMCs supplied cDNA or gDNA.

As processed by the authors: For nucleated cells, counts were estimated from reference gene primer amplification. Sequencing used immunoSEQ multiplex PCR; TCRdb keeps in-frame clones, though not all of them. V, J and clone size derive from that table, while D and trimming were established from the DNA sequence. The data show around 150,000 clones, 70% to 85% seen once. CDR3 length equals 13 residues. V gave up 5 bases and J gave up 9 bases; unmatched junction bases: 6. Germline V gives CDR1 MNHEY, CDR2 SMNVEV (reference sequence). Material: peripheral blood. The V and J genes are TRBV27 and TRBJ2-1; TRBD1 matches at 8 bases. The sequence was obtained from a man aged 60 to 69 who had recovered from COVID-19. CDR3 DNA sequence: TGTGCCAGCAGTATCACAGGGGGAGGTGAGCAGTTCTTC. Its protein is CASSITGGGEQFF.